This is a list of T cell receptor beta chains from one sample in a study of OX40 agonist ivuxolimab in advanced cancers. TCRdb's table, derived via immunoSEQ multiplex PCR, lists solely in-frame clones and lacks some. The sample has 95,000 to 150,000 clones; roughly 92% are singletons. Sequencing was performed on CD4+ or CD8+ T cells sorted from blood, taken in a trial of the OX40 agonist ivuxolimab. The receptors here all came from an adult with an advanced solid tumor such as melanoma, head and neck, liver or kidney cancer. CDR3s include the opening cysteine and the closing phenylalanine or tryptophan. The order of the fields is V gene, clone size, D gene, J gene, CDR3 protein, CDR3 DNA. The D gene is left open where the match is weak. Where a row states a size, it is once, few, many or the class of an expanded clone; other rows omit it.

>TRBV5-6|.|TRBD1|TRBJ1-6
CASSNRGQGVSSPLHF
TGTGCCAGCAGCAACCGGGGACAGGGGGTGAGCTCACCCCTCCACTTT
>TRBV28|.|TRBD2|TRBJ2-3
CASSLGLAVLADTQYF
TGTGCCAGCAGTTTAGGACTAGCGGTGTTGGCAGATACGCAGTATTTT
>TRBV28|many|.|TRBJ2-1
CAARGGSYNEQFF
TGTGCCGCGAGGGGGGGTTCCTACAATGAGCAGTTCTTC
>TRBV30|.|.|TRBJ2-6
CAWSVTGLSSGANVLTF
TGTGCCTGGAGTGTAACGGGGCTGAGCTCTGGGGCCAACGTCCTGACTTTC
>TRBV7-8|.|.|TRBJ1-3
CASSPVTSSGNTIYF
TGTGCCAGCAGCCCAGTCACGAGCTCTGGAAACACCATATATTTT
>TRBV5-4|.|.|TRBJ1-3
CASSPDRGYSGNTIYF
TGTGCCAGCAGCCCGGATCGGGGGTACTCTGGAAACACCATATATTTT
>TRBV6-5|.|TRBD1|TRBJ1-2
CASSRGQGSSGYTF
TGTGCCAGCAGCCGGGGACAGGGTTCTTCTGGCTACACCTTC
>TRBV10-2|few|.|TRBJ1-1
CASSEIATEAFF
TGCGCCAGCAGTGAGATTGCGACTGAAGCTTTCTTT
>TRBV9|.|.|TRBJ2-7
CASSVAPSGYEQYF
TGTGCCAGCAGCGTAGCGCCCTCAGGTTACGAGCAGTACTTC
>TRBV7-2|.|.|TRBJ1-5
CASSLAYVRDLRYGNQPQHF
TGTGCCAGCAGCTTAGCCTACGTAAGGGACCTGAGGTATGGCAATCAGCCCCAGCATTTT
>TRBV27|.|.|TRBJ1-1
CASSLSWYGGSRTEAFF
TGTGCCAGCAGTTTATCGTGGTATGGGGGTTCGCGCACTGAAGCTTTCTTT
>TRBV18|.|.|TRBJ2-3
CASSPIGQRTDTQYF
TGTGCCAGCTCACCGATTGGGCAGCGCACAGATACGCAGTATTTT
>TRBV6-1|.|TRBD2|TRBJ2-3
CASRLAGTDTQYF
TGTGCCAGCAGGCTAGCGGGCACAGATACGCAGTATTTT
>TRBV7-9|.|TRBD1|TRBJ1-2
CASSFGQEYGYTF
TGTGCCAGCAGCTTCGGACAGGAGTATGGCTACACCTTC
>TRBV7-9|.|.|TRBJ1-1
CASKNTNTEAFF
TGTGCCAGCAAGAACACGAACACTGAAGCTTTCTTT
>TRBV9|once|.|TRBJ2-2
CASSSRYGNTGELFF
TGTGCCAGCAGCTCCCGATACGGGAACACCGGGGAGCTGTTTTTT
>TRBV5-1|.|.|TRBJ1-1
CASSLAGRQLRTEAFF
TGCGCCAGCAGCTTGGCAGGCAGACAATTGAGGACTGAAGCTTTCTTT
>TRBV6-6|.|.|TRBJ1-1
CASSYSRQPNTEAFF
TGTGCCAGCAGTTACTCAAGGCAGCCGAACACTGAAGCTTTCTTT
>TRBV18|.|TRBD1|TRBJ1-5
CASSPGAGGQPQHF
TGTGCCAGCTCACCCGGGGCAGGGGGGCAGCCCCAGCATTTT
>TRBV25-1|once|.|TRBJ2-2
CASSEYGTQLTGELFF
TGTGCCAGCAGTGAATACGGGACTCAGCTCACCGGGGAGCTGTTTTTT
>TRBV5-1|.|.|TRBJ2-1
CASRMVVADNEQFF
TGCGCCAGCAGGATGGTCGTTGCGGACAATGAGCAGTTCTTC
>TRBV7-9|few|.|TRBJ2-2
CASSHEGRGELFF
TGTGCCAGCAGCCACGAGGGACGCGGGGAGCTGTTTTTT
>TRBV11-2|.|TRBD1|TRBJ1-1
CASSEDRASGVVEAFF
TGTGCCAGCAGCGAGGACAGGGCCTCTGGTGTCGTTGAAGCTTTCTTT
>TRBV6-1|.|TRBD1|TRBJ1-2
CASSRDSNYGYTF
TGTGCCAGCAGCCGGGACAGTAACTATGGCTACACCTTC
>TRBV18|.|TRBD1|TRBJ1-1
CASSPRQGQSAFF
TGTGCCAGCTCACCACGACAGGGGCAGTCGGCTTTCTTT
>TRBV19|.|.|TRBJ2-1
CASSIGGNEQFF
TGTGCCAGTAGTATTGGTGGGAATGAGCAGTTCTTC
>TRBV7-2|.|.|TRBJ1-2
CASSLAMVGGRGYTF
TGTGCCAGCAGCTTAGCGATGGTGGGAGGGCGTGGCTACACCTTC
>TRBV28|.|.|TRBJ1-2
CASSAKAYQGAALPNYGYTF
TGTGCCAGCAGTGCCAAGGCTTACCAGGGCGCAGCCCTACCTAACTATGGCTACACCTTC
>TRBV30|.|.|TRBJ1-5
CAWGDRDQPQHF
TGTGCCTGGGGGGACCGAGATCAGCCCCAGCATTTT
>TRBV5-6|.|TRBD2|TRBJ2-1
CASSRSGRAGIQTEQFF
TGTGCCAGCAGCCGGAGCGGGAGGGCCGGCATACAGACTGAGCAGTTCTTC
>TRBV28|.|.|TRBJ1-2
CASSPPVYYGYTF
TGTGCCAGCAGTCCGCCGGTCTACTATGGCTACACCTTC
>TRBV18|.|TRBD1|TRBJ1-2
CASSPAGGYGYTF
TGTGCCAGCTCACCGGCAGGGGGTTATGGCTACACCTTC
>TRBV5-1|.|.|TRBJ2-5
CASSLRETQYF
TGCGCCAGCAGCTTAAGGGAGACCCAGTACTTC
>TRBV5-1|.|.|TRBJ2-1
CASSLRPNWEDEQFF
TGCGCCAGCAGCTTGAGGCCCAACTGGGAGGATGAGCAGTTCTTC
>TRBV7-2|.|.|TRBJ2-7
CASSRDVGLYEQYF
TGTGCCAGCAGCCGGGACGTTGGCCTCTACGAGCAGTACTTC
>TRBV18|.|TRBD1|TRBJ1-2
CASSPNRGQVINYGYTF
TGTGCCAGCTCACCGAACAGGGGGCAAGTAATTAACTATGGCTACACCTTC
>TRBV6-1|.|.|TRBJ2-1
CASRPYNEQFF
TGTGCCAGCAGGCCCTACAATGAGCAGTTCTTC
>TRBV4-2|.|.|TRBJ2-1
CASSQAESSYNEQFF
TGTGCCAGCAGCCAAGCGGAGAGCTCCTACAATGAGCAGTTCTTC
>TRBV5-1|.|TRBD2|TRBJ2-2
CASRALAENTGELFF
TGCGCCAGCAGGGCACTAGCGGAGAACACCGGGGAGCTGTTTTTT
>TRBV13|once|TRBD1|TRBJ1-4
CASSTTGGRGEKLFF
TGTGCCAGCAGCACCACAGGGGGCCGGGGTGAAAAACTGTTTTTT
>TRBV11-3|.|TRBD1|TRBJ1-1
CASSLGGQEAFF
TGTGCCAGCAGCTTAGGGGGACAGGAAGCTTTCTTT
>TRBV30|.|.|TRBJ2-3
CASRGVDTQYF
TGTGCCTCGAGGGGGGTGGATACGCAGTATTTT
>TRBV19|.|.|TRBJ2-7
CASSSISGYEQYF
TGTGCCAGTAGTAGTATTAGCGGCTACGAGCAGTACTTC
>TRBV7-8|.|TRBD1|TRBJ1-5
CASSRGQGSSQPQHF
TGTGCCAGCAGCCGAGGACAGGGGTCGAGTCAGCCCCAGCATTTT
>TRBV21-1|.|.|TRBJ1-1
CASSKTSSRQGLNTEAFF
TGTGCCAGCAGCAAGACCTCTTCCAGACAGGGGCTTAACACTGAAGCTTTCTTT
>TRBV7-3|once|TRBD1|TRBJ1-6
CASSTGTGNSPLHF
TGTGCCAGCAGTACCGGGACAGGGAACTCACCCCTCCACTTT
>TRBV14|.|.|TRBJ1-2
CASSHLGGGADYGYTF
TGTGCCAGCAGCCACCTTGGGGGGGGCGCAGACTATGGCTACACCTTC
>TRBV28|.|TRBD2|TRBJ2-3
CATEAGVTDTQYF
TGTGCCACCGAAGCGGGAGTCACAGATACGCAGTATTTT
>TRBV5-1|.|.|TRBJ2-6
CASSPRTGSGANVLTF
TGCGCCAGCAGCCCTAGGACGGGCTCTGGGGCCAACGTCCTGACTTTC
>TRBV28|.|.|TRBJ2-7
CASSPLDASSYEQYF
TGTGCCAGCAGTCCCCTAGACGCAAGCTCCTACGAGCAGTACTTC
>TRBV28|.|TRBD1|TRBJ1-5
CASSSTGQGARGNQPQHF
TGTGCCAGCAGTTCGACCGGACAGGGGGCTCGGGGCAATCAGCCCCAGCATTTT
>TRBV15|.|.|TRBJ2-3
CATSRAWQRGTDTQYF
TGTGCCACCAGCAGAGCATGGCAGAGGGGCACAGATACGCAGTATTTT
>TRBV18|once|.|TRBJ1-5
CASSPVRDGYQPQHF
TGTGCCAGCTCACCGGTTCGGGACGGTTATCAGCCCCAGCATTTT
>TRBV18|.|TRBD1|TRBJ1-1
CASSRSQGGKVNTEAFF
TGTGCCAGCTCGCGAAGTCAGGGGGGCAAAGTGAACACTGAAGCTTTCTTT
>TRBV28|.|.|TRBJ1-1
CASSLPGERNTEAFF
TGTGCCAGCAGTTTACCAGGGGAGAGGAACACTGAAGCTTTCTTT
>TRBV7-3|.|TRBD1|TRBJ1-1
CASSGVDRTEAFF
TGTGCCAGCAGCGGGGTGGACAGGACTGAAGCTTTCTTT
>TRBV7-9|.|.|TRBJ2-2
CASSFRTGNTGELFF
TGTGCCAGCAGCTTCCGGACGGGTAACACCGGGGAGCTGTTTTTT
>TRBV7-2|once|.|TRBJ1-2
CASSLAGTGTYYGYTF
TGTGCCAGCAGCTTAGCTGGGACGGGGACCTATTATGGCTACACCTTC
>TRBV7-2|.|.|TRBJ1-5
CASRTQHTSNQPQHF
TGTGCCAGCAGAACACAACATACTAGCAATCAGCCCCAGCATTTT
>TRBV11-2|.|.|TRBJ2-2
CASSLADTNTGELFF
TGTGCCAGCAGCTTGGCTGACACGAACACCGGGGAGCTGTTTTTT